This TCR beta chain was observed in a study of CD8 T cells in ankylosing spondylitis. TCRdb ran MiXCR on the 5' RACE reads and lists one entry per CDR3 protein. The data contain hundreds of thousands of distinct CDR3 sequences, 25% to 30% of them singletons. Study results and caveats: Among TCR beta sequences, a motif of under 10 highly homologous variants appeared characteristic of ankylosing spondylitis blood. Some of the motif variants had earlier been found in reactive arthritis patients' fluid and blood. Significantly higher representation of disease-linked clones was reported for matched ankylosing spondylitis synovial fluid.

A word on this clonotype: Its antigen remains unidentified.

Sequencing was done on a sample of blood, either unsorted or a sorted T cell fraction (not recorded which). This receptor was identified in a male donor with ankylosing spondylitis or in good health (not recorded which).

In nucleotides, the CDR3 is TGTGCCAGCAGCTTCACCGGGACAGGGGTCGGAAACACCATATATTTT. Translation: CASSFTGTGVGNTIYF. The chain links TRBV7-9 to TRBJ1-3; 10 bases are a match to TRBD1. The CDR3 sequence is 16 residues long. The junction had 6 bases not matched to a gene; V was cut back by 3 bases and J by 4 bases. Germline CDR1 and CDR2: SEHNR and FQNEAQ (reference sequence).